The 28 T cell receptor beta chains below were found in one sample sequenced in a study of blood T cell repertoires in COVID-19. The repertoire was sequenced with immunoSEQ multiplex PCR; TCRdb's copy has only in-frame clones and lacks some. The table has around 170,000 clones, around 77% seen once. Sequences were obtained from peripheral blood. The receptors come from a man aged 65 to 85 with active or convalescent COVID-19.

The chain uses TRBV28 and TRBJ1-2; 10 bases agree with TRBD1. The CDR3 is 15 amino acids. The ends lost 7 bases at V and 4 bases at J; junction bases unmatched: 9. Germline CDR1 is MDHEN and CDR2 is SYDVKM. The CDR3 spells CASNPGTGDGYGYTF. CDR3 sequence (DNA): TGTGCCAGCAACCCGGGGACAGGGGACGGCTATGGCTACACCTTC.

This chain uses TRBV5-5 with TRBJ1-6; 8 bases are a match to TRBD1. J was trimmed by 10 bases and V by 5 bases; bases with no gene match: 14. Germline CDR1 is SGHKS and CDR2 is YYEKEE (reference sequence). The CDR3 has 16 residues. CDR3 sequence: CASSRPDRVDGSPLHF. The DNA for the CDR3 is TGTGCCAGCAGTCGACCGGACAGGGTGGACGGATCACCCCTCCACTTT.

This clone came up a few times. The CDR3 DNA follows: TGTGCCAGCTCGCCGGACACGAACACCGGGGAGCTGTTTTTT. This gives the protein CASSPDTNTGELFF. The chain recombines TRBV18 with TRBJ2-2; D possibly corresponds to TRBD1 (5 bases). The V and J ends lost 6 bases and 0 bases respectively, with 8 bases between them. The CDR3 extends over 14 amino acids. Germline CDR1 and CDR2: KGHSH and LQKENI.

The rearrangement links TRBV29-1 to TRBJ2-3, with 10 nucleotides matching TRBD2. The CDR3 has 16 residues. Germline V lookup: CDR1 SQVTM, CDR2 ANQGSEA. Trimming cost V 3 bases and J 5 bases; bases outside gene matches: 11. CDR3 protein: CSVEWLAGVSLDTQYF. The CDR3 region has the DNA TGCAGCGTTGAGTGGCTAGCGGGAGTTTCTTTAGATACGCAGTATTTT.

The J gene is TRBJ2-7, the V gene TRBV7-8; D is possibly TRBD2 (7 bases). Germline V lookup: CDR1 SGHVS, CDR2 FQNEAQ. The CDR3 is made up of 18 amino acids. V lost 1 base and J 3 bases, leaving 22 bases between the germline ends. CDR3 DNA sequence: TGTGCCAGCAGCTTAGACCGGGGGGCGCGGATAACCCGCTACGAGCAGTACTTC. Amino acid sequence: CASSLDRGARITRYEQYF.

The chain combines TRBV5-1 with TRBJ2-1; D unclear. Trimming pared 0 bases from V and 3 bases from J, leaving 10 bases between. In germline, CDR1 is SGHRS, CDR2 YFSETQ. The CDR3 extends over 15 amino acids. The CDR3 DNA reads TGCGCCAGCAGCTTGGATGGCGGTTACTACAATGAGCAGTTCTTC. Its protein is CASSLDGGYYNEQFF.

This clone has just a few counts. The rearrangement links TRBV19 to TRBJ1-3, with 8 bases that match TRBD1. Trimming at V came to 5 bases and at J to 1 base, leaving 4 bases not matched to a gene. This CDR3 is built from 15 residues. Germline-derived CDR1 and CDR2 are LNHDA and SQIVND (reference sequence). For the CDR3, the DNA is TGTGCCAGTAGTCCACAGGGGGTATCTGGAAACACCATATATTTT. Protein sequence: CASSPQGVSGNTIYF.

This clone was seen once. The gene calls are TRBV30 and TRBJ2-3, with a possible D match to TRBD2 (5 bases). The CDR3 extends over 14 amino acids. Germline V gives CDR1 GTSNPN, CDR2 SVGIG (reference sequence). The ends were cut back, 1 base at V and 8 bases at J, with 16 bases in the middle. CDR3 sequence (DNA): TGTGCCTGGAGTGACATTGAGGTTGGAGGTACGCAGTATTTT. Translating gives CAWSDIEVGGTQYF.

The V gene is TRBV5-1, the J gene TRBJ2-7; D perhaps matches TRBD1 (6 bases). The CDR3 consists of 13 residues. The germline V and J ends were trimmed by 0 bases and 7 bases, with 11 bases remaining between them. Germline V gene data show CDR1 as SGHRS and CDR2 as YFSETQ. CDR3 in DNA: TGCGCCAGCAGCTTGGTGGGGGCGCGAGAGCAGTACTTC. Encoded protein: CASSLVGAREQYF.

The V call is TRBV2, the J call TRBJ2-7, with 7 bases that match TRBD2. CDR1 and CDR2 (germline): SNHLY, FYNNEI. The CDR3 spans 16 residues. The trim removed 6 bases at V and 0 bases at J, leaving 11 bases unmatched. The CDR3 DNA sequence: TGTGCCAGCAGGGGCCTTACTAGCGCCTACTCCTACGAGCAGTACTTC. This sequence encodes CASRGLTSAYSYEQYF.

This clone has more than one count but fewer than ten. The rearrangement joins TRBV7-3 to TRBJ2-2; D is unresolved. The CDR3 covers 13 residues. In germline, CDR1 is SGHTA, CDR2 FQGTGA. Trimming took off 1 base at V and 6 bases at J, with 6 bases between the two ends. The CDR3 sequence: CASSLIRSGELFF. CDR3 coding DNA: TGTGCCAGCAGCTTAATTCGGTCCGGGGAGCTGTTTTTT.

This chain joins TRBV29-1 and TRBJ2-5; 7 nucleotides match TRBD2. This CDR3 is built from 14 residues. The ends lost 7 bases at V and 4 bases at J; junction bases unmatched: 12. Germline CDR1 reads SQVTM; CDR2 reads ANQGSEA. The CDR3 is CSAKGRGLGETQYF. CDR3 bases: TGCAGCGCCAAAGGGAGGGGCCTCGGAGAGACCCAGTACTTC.

The chain links TRBV6-5 to TRBJ1-2; 8 positions agree with TRBD1. Germline V gives CDR1 MNHEY, CDR2 SVGAGI. V lost 4 bases to trimming and J lost 3 bases; unmatched junction nucleotides: 7. The CDR3 runs to 15 residues. CDR3 protein: CASSSDGQGDYGYTF. The CDR3 DNA reads TGTGCCAGCAGTTCGGACGGACAGGGCGACTATGGCTACACCTTC.

This chain connects TRBV24-1 to TRBJ2-4; no reliable D call. The V end lost 3 bases, the J end lost 9 bases, and 11 bases lay between the germline ends. This CDR3 is 13 amino acids long. CDR1 is KGHDR and CDR2 is SFDVKD in the germline V gene. Written as DNA, the CDR3 is TGTGCCACCAGTGATCCTACTACGGGCATTCAGTACTTC. Residues: CATSDPTTGIQYF.

This clone was detected ten times or more. Other DNA sequences in this sample translate to the same CDR3. This sequence joins TRBV11-2 and TRBJ2-3, with D possibly being TRBD1 (5 bases). V lost 4 bases to trimming and J lost 4 bases, with 9 bases between them. The CDR3 has 13 residues. Per the germline V gene, CDR1 is SGHAT and CDR2 is FQNNGV. CDR3 in DNA: TGTGCCAGCAGCTCACCAGGGCCAGATACGCAGTATTTT. It encodes CASSSPGPDTQYF.

V and J are TRBV5-1 and TRBJ1-6; no reliable D call. This CDR3 contains 17 residues. V was clipped by 0 bases and J by 2 bases, with 12 bases between them. Looked up from germline, CDR1 is SGHRS and CDR2 is YFSETQ. CDR3 nucleotide sequence: TGCGCCAGCAGCTTGGACCTCCGGGGAACCTATAATTCACCCCTCCACTTT. Its protein is CASSLDLRGTYNSPLHF.

This clone was counted only a few times. The rearrangement joins TRBV3-1 (or the pseudogene TRBV3-2) to TRBJ1-1; weak D call: TRBD1 (6 bases). Trimming pared 3 bases from V and 10 bases from J, leaving 18 bases between. Germline V gene sequence: CDR1 LGHDT, CDR2 YNNKEL (reference sequence). The CDR3 sequence is 14 residues long. DNA of the CDR3: TGTGCCAGCAGCCACCGAGACAGGCCTCTTGGAGCTTTCTTT. Translating gives CASSHRDRPLGAFF.

The chain uses TRBV7-2 and TRBJ1-3; D uncertain. The CDR3 consists of 14 residues. CDR1 is SGHTA, CDR2 FQGNSA, per germline. The V end was cut by 4 bases, the J end by 3 bases, with 10 bases between. The CDR3: CASSSAGDGNTIYF. The CDR3 DNA reads as TGTGCCAGCAGCTCCGCGGGAGATGGAAACACCATATATTTT.

The chain couples TRBV10-2 to TRBJ1-1; D gene uncertain. The CDR3 totals 13 residues. The V and J ends lost 5 bases and 2 bases respectively, with 9 bases between them. Germline V CDR1 and CDR2: WSHSY, SAAADI. In nucleotides, the CDR3 is TGCGCCAGCAGTCGCGGGGATAACACTGAAGCTTTCTTT. Translated: CASSRGDNTEAFF.

The CDR3 nucleotides read TGTGCCAGCAGCTTATCCTGGACAACCCCGGAGCAGTACTTC. Translated: CASSLSWTTPEQYF. The rearrangement uses TRBV7-6 and TRBJ2-7; a possible D gene is TRBD1 (5 bases). The CDR3 spans 14 residues. V was clipped by 2 bases and J by 7 bases, with 15 bases between them. Germline V gives CDR1 SGHVS, CDR2 FNYEAQ.

The V and J genes are TRBV2 and TRBJ1-5; D not certain. Germline-derived CDR1 and CDR2 are SNHLY and FYNNEI. The CDR3 is 14 residues long. Deletions cut 5 bases from V and 7 bases from J, with 15 bases between. The CDR3 sequence is CASSLTTGRQPQHF. The CDR3 bases are TGTGCCAGCAGTTTAACAACGGGGAGGCAGCCCCAGCATTTT.

The chain carries TRBV6-2 or TRBV6-3 and TRBJ1-2; the D is unclear. V was clipped by 5 bases and J by 4 bases, with 8 bases between them. This CDR3 has 12 amino acids. The germline gives CDR1 MNHEY, CDR2 SVGEGT. This chain's CDR3 is CASSPIGYGYTF. DNA of the CDR3: TGTGCCAGCAGTCCAATCGGCTATGGCTACACCTTC.

The chain uses TRBV12-3 or TRBV12-4 and TRBJ2-7, with TRBD2 matching 7 bases. This CDR3 has 13 amino acids. V trimming: 3 bases; J trimming: 6 bases; junction bases outside the gene matches: 5. The CDR3 nucleotides are TGTGCCAGCAGTTTGGAAGGGGAGGGCGAGCAGTACTTC. It codes for CASSLEGEGEQYF.

V is TRBV28 and J is TRBJ1-2; TRBD1 matches 8 bases. V lost 9 bases and J lost 4; bases outside the gene matches: 10. The germline V gene has CDR1 MDHEN and CDR2 SYDVKM. This CDR3 comprises 14 residues. The CDR3, as DNA: TGTGCCAGTCGCTATGCAGGGGGCCTCTATGGCTACACCTTC. Protein: CASRYAGGLYGYTF.

This chain joins TRBV27 and TRBJ1-5; tentative D call: TRBD1 (6 bases). Trimming cost V 2 bases and J 4 bases, with 12 bases left between them. CDR1 and CDR2 (germline): MNHEY, SMNVEV (reference sequence). The CDR3 runs to 15 residues. CDR3 sequence reads: CASSLGQGWNQPQHF. CDR3 bases: TGTGCCAGCAGTTTAGGGCAGGGGTGGAATCAGCCCCAGCATTTT.

V usage is TRBV6-1 and J usage is TRBJ2-5; D call uncertain. V was trimmed by 2 bases and J by 0 bases, leaving 13 bases between them. This CDR3 spans 16 amino acids. The germline V gene has CDR1 MNHNS and CDR2 SASEGT. Here the CDR3 reads CASSEMGRQYQETQYF. The CDR3 DNA is TGTGCCAGCAGTGAAATGGGCAGGCAGTACCAAGAGACCCAGTACTTC.

This clone was observed a few times. Other nucleotide sequences from this sample produce the same CDR3. The chain couples TRBV5-1 to TRBJ1-5; 11 bases map to TRBD1. The CDR3 covers 15 residues. Trimming removed 4 bases from V and 3 bases from J; junction bases left unmatched: 3. Per germline, CDR1 SGHRS and CDR2 YFSETQ. The CDR3 region is CASSVGQGDNQPQHF. The CDR3 DNA sequence: TGCGCCAGCAGCGTGGGACAGGGGGACAATCAGCCCCAGCATTTT.

The chain is built from TRBV4-3 and TRBJ1-2, with 8 nucleotides matching TRBD1. J gave up 7 bases and V 0 bases, and 4 bases lay outside the gene matches. In germline, CDR1 is LGHNA, CDR2 YSLEER. CDR3 length: 14 amino acids. The CDR3 region has the DNA TGCGCCAGCAGCCAAGACTGGACAGGGTTTGGCTACACCTTC. As protein: CASSQDWTGFGYTF.